One and the same sample provided the 16 T cell receptor beta chains below, sequenced in a study of Graves' ophthalmopathy and Graves' hyperthyroidism. Transcripts of RNA were the source for amplifying TCR beta CDR3 regions. In the first round, RT-PCR was carried out with HTBI primers, and a multiplex PCR formed the second round. TCRdb reprocessed the multiplex PCR reads with MiXCR, giving one entry per CDR3 protein. The data contain about 700,000 distinct CDR3 sequences, over 40% of them singletons. The sample consisted of peripheral blood. These receptors originate from an adult man with Graves' ophthalmopathy.

For this clonotype: A much larger clone lies a single base off, so this may be a read error. V is TRBV14 and J is TRBJ2-7; 12 positions agree with TRBD2. V lost 1 base and J lost 6; bases outside the gene matches: 10. CDR3 length: 17 amino acids. Germline assignment: CDR1 SGHDN and CDR2 FVKESK. CDR3 sequence (DNA): TGTGCCAGCAGCCAAGTCTCGACTAGCGGGAGAATGGGCGAGCAGTACTTC. Its protein product is CASSQVSTSGRMGEQYF.

Turning to this clonotype: A much larger clone sits a single nucleotide away, making a read error possible. CDR3 bases: TGCGCCTGCAGCCTGGGACAGGAAACCGGGGAGCTGTTTTTT. Amino acid sequence: CACSLGQETGELFF. The rearrangement links TRBV4-1 to TRBJ2-2, with 8 bases matching TRBD1. The germline V gene encodes CDR1 MGHRA and CDR2 YSYEKL. CDR3 length: 14 amino acids.

This clonotype showed up just a few times. The J gene is TRBJ1-2, the V gene TRBV7-9; D is unresolved. V was trimmed by 5 bases and J by 7 bases, leaving 17 bases between them. CDR3 length: 14 amino acids. Germline lookup yields CDR1 SEHNR and CDR2 FQNEAQ (reference sequence). This CDR3 is CASSHSLVTGGYTF. The DNA of the CDR3 is TGTGCCAGCAGCCATTCTTTGGTCACGGGTGGCTACACCTTC.

V usage is TRBV10-3 and J usage is TRBJ1-2; tentatively, D is TRBD1 (6 bases). CDR1 ENHRY and CDR2 SYGVKD come from the germline V gene. V lost 5 bases, J lost 1 base, and 14 bases lay in between. This CDR3 contains 15 residues. The CDR3 loop is CAISSLNRVNYGYTF. Written as DNA, the CDR3 is TGTGCCATCAGTTCCCTCAACAGGGTTAACTATGGCTACACCTTC.

This clonotype was counted many times. V gene TRBV2 combines with J gene TRBJ2-1; 11 bases align to TRBD2. This CDR3 spans 14 amino acids. Germline assignment: CDR1 SNHLY and CDR2 FYNNEI. V dropped 7 bases and J dropped 9; count of bases not matched to a gene: 8. CDR3 amino acids: CASITTSGTREQFF. The CDR3 nucleotides read TGTGCCAGCATTACGACTAGCGGGACACGTGAGCAGTTCTTC.

This clonotype occurred a few times. The chain joins TRBV7-2 to TRBJ2-7; D perhaps matches TRBD1 (5 bases). Trimming took off 2 bases at V and 7 bases at J, with 12 bases between the two ends. Germline V lookup: CDR1 SGHTA, CDR2 FQGNSA. The CDR3 loop spans 13 amino acids. The CDR3 coding sequence is TGTGCCAGCAGCTTAAACAGGCTAGGAGAGCAGTACTTC. Its protein is CASSLNRLGEQYF.

This clonotype was observed a handful of times. The CDR3 DNA is TGCAGTGCTAGTATCCCGACAGGCTCGAGGGGCACTAACTATGGCTACACCTTC. It codes for CSASIPTGSRGTNYGYTF. The genes are TRBV20-1 and TRBJ1-2; TRBD1 is a possible D gene (6 bases). V lost 3 bases to trimming and J lost 0 bases, with 23 bases between them. CDR1 DFQATT and CDR2 SNEGSKA come from the germline V gene (reference sequence). The length of the CDR3 is 18 residues.

This chain joins TRBV29-1 and TRBJ1-2; 7 bases map to TRBD1. The CDR3 covers 11 residues. Unmatched junction bases numbered 5, after V lost 8 bases and J lost 5 bases. CDR1 SQVTM and CDR2 ANQGSEA come from the germline V gene. The CDR3 coding sequence is TGCAGCCCCGACAGGGATTATGGCTACACCTTC. Amino acid sequence: CSPDRDYGYTF.

This clonotype was seen a few times. The chain links TRBV20-1 to TRBJ2-2; 8 positions agree with TRBD2. This CDR3 spans 14 amino acids. Germline V gene lookup returns CDR1 DFQATT and CDR2 SNEGSKA (reference sequence). Trimming cost V 3 bases and J 5 bases; bases outside gene matches: 5. The CDR3 DNA follows: TGCAGTGCTAGGGGCGGGGGGCCGACCGGGGAGCTGTTTTTT. Translating gives CSARGGGPTGELFF.

The table lists this clonotype with many counts. The chain recombines TRBV7-6 with TRBJ2-6; the D is unclear. V was pared by 5 bases and J by 0 bases, with 11 bases between. CDR1 and CDR2 (germline): SGHVS, FNYEAQ. This CDR3 spans 16 amino acids. In DNA, the CDR3 is TGTGCCAGCAGCACAATCACCTACTCTGGGGCCAACGTCCTGACTTTC. Translation gives CASSTITYSGANVLTF.

The chain uses TRBV7-9 and TRBJ2-3, with D unclear. The CDR3 consists of 13 residues. V lost 1 base and J lost 6, with 8 bases in between. Germline V CDR1 and CDR2: SEHNR, FQNEAQ (reference sequence). This CDR3 is CASSLGRRDTQYF. Here the CDR3 DNA reads TGTGCCAGCAGCTTAGGTCGTAGGGATACGCAGTATTTT.

The genes are TRBV2 and TRBJ2-6; unclear D gene. Per germline, CDR1 SNHLY and CDR2 FYNNEI. The germline V and J ends were trimmed by 11 bases and 0 bases, with 14 bases remaining between them. The CDR3 spans 15 residues. CDR3 protein: CAWSLLSSGANVLTF. CDR3 nucleotides: TGTGCCTGGAGTTTACTGAGCTCTGGGGCCAACGTCCTGACTTTC.

The rearrangement joins TRBV2 to TRBJ2-3; D not certain. The germline V and J ends were trimmed by 9 bases and 2 bases, with 15 bases remaining between them. CDR3 size: 14 residues. CDR1 is SNHLY, CDR2 FYNNEI, per germline. The CDR3: CASRPPVTTDTQYF. CDR3 DNA: TGTGCCAGTAGACCACCCGTAACCACAGATACGCAGTATTTT. Drawing the rest from reference TRBV2 and TRBJ2-3, the complete variable domain is EPEVTQTPSHQVTQMGQEVILRCVPISNHLYFYWYRQILGQKVEFLVSFYNNEISEKSEIFDDQFSVERPDGSNFTLKIRSTKLEDSAMYFCASRPPVTTDTQYFGPGTRLTVL.

J is TRBJ2-7 and V is TRBV12-3 or TRBV12-4, with D unresolved. The length of the CDR3 is 13 residues. V was cut by 9 bases and J by 6 bases, with 18 bases left in between. CDR3 in DNA: TGTGCCAGGACCGACGTCCCTCTCAGCGAGCAGTACTTC. Its protein product is CARTDVPLSEQYF.

V and J are TRBV12-3 or TRBV12-4 and TRBJ1-1, with a possible D match to TRBD1 (5 bases). Trimming shortened V by 1 base and J by 7 bases, and 13 bases separated the two germline ends. The CDR3 runs 14 residues. The CDR3 here is CASSLGGARNEAFF. The CDR3 DNA follows: TGTGCCAGCAGTTTAGGGGGCGCCAGGAATGAAGCTTTCTTT.

The chain has TRBV7-6 and TRBJ2-2; 13 nucleotides line up with TRBD2. The CDR3 contains 18 residues. With V trimmed by 5 bases and J by 4 bases, 10 bases remained unmatched. Germline lookup yields CDR1 SGHVS and CDR2 FNYEAQ. DNA of the CDR3: TGTGCCAGCAGCCCAAGGACTAGCGGGAGTGGGGCCACCGGGGAGCTGTTTTTT. It yields the protein CASSPRTSGSGATGELFF. The full variable domain, rest sourced from reference TRBV7-6 and TRBJ2-2, is GAGVSQSPRYKVTKRGQDVALRCDPISGHVSLYWYRQALGQGPEFLTYFNYEAQQDKSGLPNDRFSAERPEGSISTLTIQRTEQRDSAMYRCASSPRTSGSGATGELFFGEGSRLTVL.